The rows below give T cell receptor beta chains drawn from one sample of a study of shared clonotypes between healthy human individuals. The protocol was immunoSEQ multiplex PCR, while the TCRdb copy is restricted to in-frame clones and leaves out a portion. The data show roughly 2.5 million clones, 85% to 95% seen once. The source material was naive CD4+ T cells sorted from blood. These receptors were taken from a man younger than 35 in good health. Each CDR3 is given with its conserved first and last residue. D genes are given only for firm matches. Clone size is not always given. Where it is, it says once, few, many or a class for expanded clones.

d_gene | j_gene | abundance | v_gene | CDR3aa | CDR3nt
NA | TRBJ1-6 | NA | TRBV4-3 | CASSQDYGSSYNSPLHF | TGCGCCAGCAGCCAAGATTACGGGAGCTCCTATAATTCACCCCTCCACTTT
TRBD1 | TRBJ1-2 | NA | TRBV25-1 | CASTEGQGARGYTF | TGTGCCAGCACCGAAGGGCAGGGGGCGAGAGGCTACACCTTC
NA | TRBJ1-6 | once | TRBV19 | CASSTTGLGDSPLHF | TGTGCCAGTAGTACTACAGGGCTGGGGGATTCACCCCTCCACTTT
TRBD2 | TRBJ2-7 | NA | TRBV10-3 | CATSLAGEYEQYF | TGTGCCACAAGCCTAGCGGGAGAATACGAGCAGTACTTC
TRBD2 | TRBJ2-3 | NA | TRBV28 | CASSLGSGGRTDTQYF | TGTGCCAGCAGTTTAGGTAGCGGGGGTCGGACAGATACGCAGTATTTT
NA | TRBJ1-2 | NA | TRBV21-1 | CASSKALRTPYGYTF | TGTGCCAGCAGCAAAGCGCTGCGGACACCCTATGGCTACACCTTC
NA | TRBJ1-2 | NA | TRBV6-1 | CASRRDPNSNYGYTF | TGTGCCAGCAGGAGGGACCCCAATTCTAACTATGGCTACACCTTC
TRBD1 | TRBJ2-3 | NA | TRBV4-3 | CASSQRQGSTDTQYF | TGCGCCAGCAGCCAACGACAGGGGAGCACAGATACGCAGTATTTT
NA | TRBJ2-7 | NA | TRBV15 | CATSRVDKSSEQYF | TGTGCCACCAGCAGAGTTGACAAGTCCTCCGAGCAGTACTTC
TRBD1 | TRBJ2-7 | NA | TRBV7-2 | CASSPRTGAYEQYF | TGTGCCAGCAGCCCACGGACAGGGGCCTACGAGCAGTACTTC
NA | TRBJ1-4 | NA | TRBV28 | CATRDYEKLFF | TGTGCCACCAGGGACTATGAAAAACTGTTTTTT
NA | TRBJ1-1 | NA | TRBV6-1 | CASSPGTLTEAFF | TGTGCCAGCAGTCCCGGGACCCTAACTGAAGCTTTCTTT
TRBD2 | TRBJ2-7 | NA | TRBV9 | CASSVMGTGGHEQYF | TGTGCCAGCAGCGTAATGGGGACGGGAGGGCACGAGCAGTACTTC
TRBD1 | TRBJ2-7 | NA | TRBV6-1 | CASRQTGEGYEQYF | TGTGCCAGCAGGCAGACAGGGGAAGGGTACGAGCAGTACTTC
TRBD2 | TRBJ2-7 | NA | TRBV2 | CASSGGGGSYEQYF | TGTGCCAGCAGTGGGGGCGGGGGATCCTACGAGCAGTACTTC
TRBD1 | TRBJ1-1 | few | TRBV30 | CAWKQQGASEAFF | TGTGCCTGGAAACAACAGGGGGCCTCTGAAGCTTTCTTT
NA | TRBJ2-7 | NA | TRBV30 | CAWSASVSYDEQYF | TGTGCCTGGAGTGCTTCAGTCAGTTACGACGAGCAGTACTTC
NA | TRBJ2-7 | NA | TRBV30 | CAWSADYEQYF | TGTGCCTGGAGTGCGGACTACGAGCAGTACTTC
NA | TRBJ2-7 | NA | TRBV18 | CASSPSAPGISYEQYF | TGTGCCAGCTCTCCTAGTGCGCCGGGAATATCCTACGAGCAGTACTTC
TRBD1 | TRBJ2-5 | NA | TRBV11-2 | CASSSSGTGRYQETQYF | TGTGCCAGCAGCTCATCCGGGACAGGAAGGTACCAAGAGACCCAGTACTTC
NA | TRBJ1-2 | NA | TRBV25-1 | CASSAGPYGYTF | TGTGCCAGCAGTGCCGGGCCCTATGGCTACACCTTC
NA | TRBJ1-1 | few | TRBV7-9 | CASSRTDRSTEAFF | TGTGCCAGCAGCCGCACTGACAGGAGCACTGAAGCTTTCTTT
TRBD2 | TRBJ2-5 | NA | TRBV5-1 | CASSSHGGSNQETQYF | TGCGCCAGCAGCTCCCACGGCGGGAGTAATCAAGAGACCCAGTACTTC
NA | TRBJ2-1 | NA | TRBV6-1 | CASSEAAVHEQFF | TGTGCCAGCAGTGAAGCCGCAGTCCATGAGCAGTTCTTC
TRBD1 | TRBJ1-2 | NA | TRBV28 | CASSLGTGTGGYTF | TGTGCCAGCAGCTTAGGGACAGGGACTGGCGGCTACACCTTC
NA | TRBJ2-7 | NA | TRBV4-1 | CASSPHRADEQYF | TGCGCCAGCAGCCCTCACCGAGCCGACGAGCAGTACTTC
NA | TRBJ2-7 | NA | TRBV6-5 | CASSYSKMGVYEQYF | TGTGCCAGCAGTTACTCGAAGATGGGGGTCTACGAGCAGTACTTC
TRBD1 | TRBJ1-6 | NA | TRBV5-4 | CASSGGDRENSPLHF | TGTGCCAGCAGCGGGGGGGACAGGGAGAATTCACCCCTCCACTTT
NA | TRBJ1-5 | few | TRBV10-3 | CAISEGSTRGHF | TGTGCCATCAGTGAAGGGTCCACCCGCGGGCATTTT
TRBD1 | TRBJ2-1 | NA | TRBV18 | CASSPPVEFGTGPNPFYNEQFF | TGTGCCAGCTCACCACCAGTAGAGTTTGGGACAGGCCCCAACCCATTTTACAATGAGCAGTTCTTC
NA | TRBJ1-5 | NA | TRBV2 | CASSGGRSNQPQHF | TGTGCCAGCAGTGGGGGACGGAGCAATCAGCCCCAGCATTTT
NA | TRBJ2-1 | NA | TRBV27 | CASSLWASANEQFF | TGTGCCAGCAGTTTATGGGCTAGCGCGAATGAGCAGTTCTTC
NA | TRBJ2-3 | NA | TRBV6-1 | CASSESRGLPTDTQYF | TGTGCCAGCAGTGAGTCGCGGGGCCTTCCCACAGATACGCAGTATTTT
NA | TRBJ2-3 | NA | TRBV10-3 | CAISGQLTDTQYF | TGTGCCATCAGTGGACAGCTCACAGATACGCAGTATTTT
NA | TRBJ2-1 | NA | TRBV21-1 | CASSKDRAGRHNEQFF | TGTGCCAGCAGCAAAGACAGGGCAGGGCGGCACAATGAGCAGTTCTTC
TRBD1 | TRBJ1-5 | NA | TRBV10-1 | CASRPGQGFNSNQPQHF | TGCGCCAGCCGACCGGGACAGGGATTCAATAGCAATCAGCCCCAGCATTTT
TRBD2 | TRBJ2-1 | NA | TRBV18 | CASSPPGLAGGPYNEQFF | TGTGCCAGCTCACCACCGGGACTAGCGGGAGGGCCCTACAATGAGCAGTTCTTC
NA | TRBJ2-7 | few | TRBV6-1 | CASSPGQRGEQYF | TGTGCCAGCAGCCCGGGACAACGAGGCGAGCAGTACTTC
NA | TRBJ2-2 | NA | TRBV9 | CASSARGEGATGELFF | TGTGCCAGCAGCGCCAGGGGCGAAGGGGCCACCGGGGAGCTGTTTTTT
NA | TRBJ1-5 | NA | TRBV28 | CASSLRGRPAVSNQPQHF | TGTGCCAGCAGTTTACGAGGTAGGCCCGCCGTTAGCAATCAGCCCCAGCATTTT
TRBD1 | TRBJ2-7 | NA | TRBV5-4 | CASSQLGQASYEQYF | TGTGCCAGCAGCCAATTGGGACAGGCCTCCTACGAGCAGTACTTC
TRBD2 | TRBJ2-7 | NA | TRBV4-3 | CASSQGSGRVNEQYF | TGCGCCAGCAGCCAAGGCAGCGGGAGGGTCAACGAGCAGTACTTC
TRBD1 | TRBJ2-7 | NA | TRBV5-1 | CASSLSGQGISYEQYF | TGCGCCAGCAGCTTGTCTGGACAGGGAATCTCCTACGAGCAGTACTTC
NA | TRBJ2-1 | NA | TRBV7-9 | CASSPEGPYNEQFF | TGTGCCAGCAGCCCCGAGGGGCCCTACAATGAGCAGTTCTTC
NA | TRBJ1-4 | NA | TRBV28 | CASSAPRGEKLFF | TGTGCCAGCAGCGCTCCGCGGGGTGAAAAACTGTTTTTT
TRBD2 | TRBJ2-7 | NA | TRBV6-6 | CAIRGSGVYGEQYF | TGTGCAATACGGGGGAGCGGGGTCTACGGCGAGCAGTACTTC
NA | TRBJ1-2 | NA | TRBV5-1 | CASSLEFGSDGYTF | TGCGCCAGCAGCTTGGAGTTCGGGTCCGATGGCTACACCTTC
NA | TRBJ2-3 | NA | TRBV30 | CAWSPTDTQYF | TGTGCCTGGAGTCCAACTGATACGCAGTATTTT
NA | TRBJ1-2 | NA | TRBV5-1 | CASSLEGSYGYTF | TGCGCCAGCAGCTTGGAGGGATCCTATGGCTACACCTTC
NA | TRBJ1-2 | NA | TRBV29-1 | CSVRQDPNYGYTF | TGCAGCGTCCGACAGGACCCTAACTATGGCTACACCTTC
NA | TRBJ2-2 | NA | TRBV5-4 | CASSYRTKTTGELFF | TGTGCCAGCAGCTACCGGACAAAAACCACCGGGGAGCTGTTTTTT
NA | TRBJ2-6 | NA | TRBV19 | CASSSLLVSTSGANVLTF | TGTGCCAGTAGTAGTCTATTGGTCAGCACCTCTGGGGCCAACGTCCTGACTTTC
NA | TRBJ1-1 | once | TRBV5-1 | CASSSGTDLNTEAFF | TGCGCCAGCAGCTCCGGGACCGACTTGAATACTGAAGCTTTCTTT
NA | TRBJ2-7 | NA | TRBV7-2 | CASSLPPGSQQYF | TGTGCCAGCAGCTTACCTCCAGGTTCCCAGCAGTACTTC
NA | TRBJ1-3 | NA | TRBV2 | CARGPAGSSGNTIYF | TGTGCCAGGGGACCCGCAGGTTCCTCTGGAAACACCATATATTTT
NA | TRBJ2-1 | once | TRBV2 | CASSRLDELNEQFF | TGTGCCAGCAGTCGACTAGATGAACTGAATGAGCAGTTCTTC
NA | TRBJ1-1 | NA | TRBV5-6 | CASSSLAEAFF | TGTGCCAGCAGCTCCTTGGCTGAAGCTTTCTTT
NA | TRBJ2-1 | NA | TRBV7-2 | CASSLVHSGEQFF | TGTGCCAGCAGCTTAGTCCACTCCGGGGAGCAGTTCTTC
NA | TRBJ2-1 | NA | TRBV5-4 | CASSPIGGEQFF | TGTGCCAGCAGCCCGATAGGAGGTGAGCAGTTCTTC